These 2 T cell receptor beta chains were all obtained from the same sample, sequenced in a study of shared clonotypes between healthy human individuals. Sequencing was performed with immunoSEQ multiplex PCR; in TCRdb, only in-frame clones are kept and a portion is missing. Found here are about 2.1 million clones, roughly 95% of them singletons; the top ten hold approximately 1.6%. Positive CCR7 selection of CD45RO-negative cells yielded the naive CD8 cells, and terminally differentiated effector memory CD45RA+ cells were excluded. The sample consisted of naive CD8+ T cells from PBMCs. These receptor sequences come from a man between 18 and 35 years old in good health. Some clones in this sample may be carry-over from other donors' samples.

A word on this clone: Additional DNA sequences in this sample encode the identical CDR3. The rearrangement links TRBV7-9 to TRBJ2-7; unclear D gene. In germline, CDR1 is SEHNR, CDR2 FQNEAQ (reference sequence). The V and J ends lost 3 bases and 7 bases respectively, with 10 bases between them. The CDR3 is 12 amino acids. In nucleotides, the CDR3 is TGTGCCAGCAGCTTGAGTAGAAGGGAGCAGTACTTC. Translation: CASSLSRREQYF.

Notes on this clone: Distinct nucleotide sequences in the sample also encode this CDR3. The chain joins TRBV9 to TRBJ2-7; D is uncertain. Germline loops: CDR1 SGDLS, CDR2 YYNGEE. CDR3 length equals 13 residues. Between the trimmed V and J ends, which lost 2 bases and 0 bases, there was a span of 6 bases. CDR3 amino acids: CASSVGYSYEQYF. CDR3 DNA: TGTGCCAGCAGCGTCGGATACTCCTACGAGCAGTACTTC. Together with reference TRBV9 and TRBJ2-7, the CDR3 gives the full variable domain: DSGVTQTPKHLITATGQRVTLRCSPRSGDLSVYWYQQSLDQGLQFLIQYYNGEERAKGNILERFSAQQFPDLHSELNLSSLELGDSALYFCASSVGYSYEQYFGPGTRLTVT.